Described below is a single T cell receptor (beta chain) sequence and its context. Antigen: not known. Culturing for roughly 10 days preceded CD4+ T cell isolation. Either the BNT162b2 or mRNA-1273 vaccine was given to participants in two doses. CDR1 is MDHEN and CDR2 is SYDVKM in the germline V gene. The CDR3 runs 16 residues. Trimming cost V 4 bases and J 0 bases; bases outside gene matches: 3. The data originate from a study of vaccination effects on CD4 cells after COVID-19. Data came from immunoSEQ multiplex PCR; TCRdb stores just in-frame clones and leaves some out. The profile shows roughly 40,000 clones, about 62% of them singletons.

J is TRBJ2-4 and V is TRBV28; 10 bases are a match to TRBD1. Here the sequenced sample was CD4+ T cells from PBMCs cultured without peptide, taken after COVID-19 vaccination. This clonotype originated in a human donor who received a COVID-19 vaccine. The CDR3, as DNA: TGTGCCAGCAGTTGGGGACAGGGGTTAGCCAAAAACATTCAGTACTTC. Amino acid sequence: CASSWGQGLAKNIQYF.